The 20 T cell receptor beta chains below come from one sample, sequenced in a study of cytomegalovirus exposure and HLA in healthy donors. The study ran its PCR with 60 Vbeta and 13 Jbeta primers. Method: immunoSEQ multiplex PCR; TCRdb's copy keeps in-frame clones and lacks some. The repertoire table contains fewer than 150,000 clones. Sequenced: PBMCs. The receptors here all came from a woman aged 55-69 years in good health and CMV-seronegative.

In DNA form, the CDR3 reads TGTGCCAGCAGTGAGGGCTGGACTCCCCTAGGTGAGCAGTTCTTC. This codes for CASSEGWTPLGEQFF. This chain links TRBV6-1 with TRBJ2-1; weak D call: TRBD2 (5 bases). The ends were cut back, 3 bases at V and 9 bases at J, with 18 bases in the middle. Germline assignment: CDR1 MNHNS and CDR2 SASEGT. The CDR3 is 15 amino acids.

This rearrangement joins TRBV2 to TRBJ2-4; perhaps TRBD2 as D (7 bases). V lost 8 bases to trimming and J lost 1 base, with 24 bases between them. The CDR3 runs to 18 residues. The germline CDR1 and CDR2 sequences are SNHLY and FYNNEI. The DNA for the CDR3 is TGTGCCAGCGGGTTATATCAGGGGAGGGGAATGGCCAAAAACATTCAGTACTTC. It yields the protein CASGLYQGRGMAKNIQYF.

The chain has TRBV5-1 and TRBJ2-6; TRBD1 matches at 8 bases. Per the germline V gene, CDR1 is SGHRS and CDR2 is YFSETQ. The CDR3 has 16 amino acids. Trimming took 4 bases from V and 1 from J; bases not matched to a gene: 4. CDR3 amino acids: CASSQGAASGANVLTF. In nucleotides, the CDR3 is TGCGCCAGCAGCCAGGGGGCCGCTTCTGGGGCCAACGTCCTGACTTTC.

The chain links TRBV2 to TRBJ2-7, with D tentatively TRBD2 (7 bases). CDR3 size: 12 residues. Germline-derived CDR1 and CDR2 are SNHLY and FYNNEI. V lost 9 bases and J 7 bases, leaving 16 bases between the germline ends. The CDR3 DNA reads TGTGCCAGACAAGCGGGACATCAAGAGCAGTACTTC. Protein: CARQAGHQEQYF.

The chain recombines TRBV6-5 with TRBJ2-1, with D possibly TRBD1 on 6 matching bases. CDR3 length: 14 residues. Germline V gives CDR1 MNHEY, CDR2 SVGAGI. V shed 6 bases and J shed 4 bases, with 13 bases lying between them. DNA for the CDR3: TGTGCCAGCAGCCACAGGGAATTATACAATGAGCAGTTCTTC. The encoded protein is CASSHRELYNEQFF.

The V call is TRBV15, the J call TRBJ1-3; D ambiguous. V gave up 5 bases and J gave up 4 bases, with 9 bases separating them. Germline values: CDR1 LNHNV, CDR2 YYDKDF (reference sequence). The CDR3 is 13 amino acids. The CDR3 coding sequence is TGTGCCACCAGCCGGGGAGAGGGAAACACCATATATTTT. This sequence encodes CATSRGEGNTIYF.

The genes are TRBV27 and TRBJ2-7, with 12 bases aligning to TRBD2. The V segment lost 6 bases and the J segment 3 bases; nucleotides outside the gene matches: 3. Germline assignment: CDR1 MNHEY and CDR2 SMNVEV (reference sequence). The CDR3 sequence is 14 residues long. The CDR3 nucleotides are TGTGCCAGCAGGAAGACTAGCGGGGGCTACGAGCAGTACTTC. It translates to CASRKTSGGYEQYF.

This chain uses TRBV13 with TRBJ2-1, with TRBD2 identical over 8 bases. V shed 4 bases and J 4 bases; nucleotides not matched to a gene: 6. The CDR3 sequence is 15 residues long. The germline gives CDR1 PRHDT, CDR2 FYEKMQ (reference sequence). The CDR3 DNA follows: TGTGCCAGCAGCTCCGGGGGGGCATTATACAATGAGCAGTTCTTC. Amino acid sequence: CASSSGGALYNEQFF. The entire variable domain, with the rest obtained from reference TRBV13 and TRBJ2-1, is as follows: AAGVIQSPRHLIKEKRETATLKCYPIPRHDTVYWYQQGPGQDPQFLISFYEKMQSDKGSIPDRFSAQQFSDYHSELNMSSLELGDSALYFCASSSGGALYNEQFFGPGTRLTVL.

J is TRBJ2-5 and V is TRBV28; 10 nucleotides align to TRBD2. The CDR3 length is 14 residues. From germline, CDR1 is MDHEN and CDR2 SYDVKM. With 5 bases clipped from V and 5 bases from J, the junction kept 5 bases outside the gene matches. The CDR3 spells CASSSGGASETQYF. Written as DNA, the CDR3 is TGTGCCAGCAGTAGCGGGGGGGCATCGGAGACCCAGTACTTC.

The chain uses TRBV18 and TRBJ1-2, with 9 bases identical to TRBD1. This CDR3 comprises 14 residues. The V and J ends lost 3 bases and 5 bases, in that order; junction bases with no gene match: 4. Germline lookup yields CDR1 KGHSH and CDR2 LQKENI. CDR3 amino acids: CASSPSDRGYGYTF. CDR3 nucleotide sequence: TGTGCCAGCTCACCGTCGGACAGGGGATATGGCTACACCTTC. The full variable domain, in which reference TRBV18 and TRBJ1-2 provide the parts outside the CDR3, is NAGVMQNPRHLVRRRGQEARLRCSPMKGHSHVYWYRQLPEEGLKFMVYLQKENIIDESGMPKERFSAEFPKEGPSILRIQQVVRGDSAAYFCASSPSDRGYGYTFGSGTRLTVV.

The J gene is TRBJ2-5, the V gene TRBV18; maybe TRBD2 (7 bases). The CDR3 sequence is 17 residues long. Per germline, CDR1 KGHSH and CDR2 LQKENI. V was trimmed by 2 bases and J by 1 base, leaving 17 bases between them. Here the CDR3 reads CASSPSEPGGLQETQYF. In DNA, the CDR3 is TGTGCCAGCTCACCATCAGAGCCGGGGGGCCTCCAAGAGACCCAGTACTTC.

The chain joins TRBV11-3 to TRBJ2-3; 14 nucleotides align to TRBD2. V was clipped by 5 bases and J by 8 bases; unmatched bases: 9. From germline, CDR1 is SGHNT and CDR2 YENEEA. The CDR3 runs to 16 residues. CDR3 residues: CASSLTTSGGAVTQYF. DNA for the CDR3: TGTGCCAGCAGCCTCACGACTAGCGGGGGGGCAGTTACGCAGTATTTT.

The chain has TRBV6-1 and TRBJ2-7; 7 bases map to TRBD1. The CDR3 runs 14 residues. In germline, CDR1 is MNHNS, CDR2 SASEGT. V dropped 9 bases and J dropped 1; count of bases not matched to a gene: 9. The CDR3 DNA reads as TGTGCCAGTCGAAGACGGGACAGTTCCTACGAGCAGTACTTC. This codes for CASRRRDSSYEQYF.

V gene TRBV29-1 combines with J gene TRBJ2-5; D is unresolved. Looked up from germline, CDR1 is SQVTM and CDR2 is ANQGSEA. CDR3 length: 13 amino acids. V was cut by 2 bases and J by 0 bases, with 7 bases left in between. CDR3 sequence reads: CSVETQNQETQYF. CDR3 nucleotides: TGCAGCGTTGAAACACAAAACCAAGAGACCCAGTACTTC.

The chain carries TRBV28 and TRBJ1-1, with D hard to call. Deletions cut 0 bases from V and 10 bases from J, with 9 bases between. This CDR3 is built from 12 residues. The germline gives CDR1 MDHEN, CDR2 SYDVKM. For the CDR3, the DNA is TGTGCCAGCAGTTTATGGGTCCACGGAGCTTTCTTT. Its protein is CASSLWVHGAFF.

V gene TRBV7-6 combines with J gene TRBJ1-2; D call uncertain. The CDR3 runs 14 residues. The V gene lost 2 bases and the J gene lost 7 bases, with 14 bases spanning the gap. Per the germline V gene, CDR1 is SGHVS and CDR2 is FNYEAQ. For the CDR3, the DNA is TGTGCCAGCAGCTTATTAGGGAGCCCATTTGGCTACACCTTC. Protein product: CASSLLGSPFGYTF.

The V call is TRBV28, the J call TRBJ1-4; D gene unclear. Trimming removed 1 base at V and 6 bases at J, with 12 bases between. This CDR3 spans 15 amino acids. From germline, CDR1 is MDHEN and CDR2 SYDVKM. The DNA for the CDR3 is TGTGCCAGCAGTTTATCCGGAGCGTTTGATGAAAAACTGTTTTTT. Translation: CASSLSGAFDEKLFF.

The V call is TRBV30, the J call TRBJ1-6, with 7 bases aligning to TRBD1. The J segment lost 5 bases and the V segment lost 3 bases, leaving 7 bases of the junction unmatched. Germline V gene data show CDR1 as GTSNPN and CDR2 as SVGIG (reference sequence). The CDR3 length is 15 residues. The CDR3 DNA reads TGTGCCTGGAGCAGGAGGGACAGCGATAATTCACCCCTCCACTTT. Amino acids: CAWSRRDSDNSPLHF.

The rearrangement uses TRBV5-4 and TRBJ2-3; 13 bases line up with TRBD2. Germline V gives CDR1 SGHNT, CDR2 YYREEE (reference sequence). This CDR3 contains 17 residues. The V and J ends lost 3 bases and 0 bases, in that order; junction bases with no gene match: 4. The CDR3 DNA reads TGTGCCAGCAGCTGGACTAGCGGGAGAGGGAGCACAGATACGCAGTATTTT. As protein: CASSWTSGRGSTDTQYF. The entire variable domain, with the rest obtained from reference TRBV5-4 and TRBJ2-3, is as follows: ETGVTQSPTHLIKTRGQQVTLRCSSQSGHNTVSWYQQALGQGPQFIFQYYREEENGRGNFPPRFSGLQFPNYSSELNVNALELDDSALYLCASSWTSGRGSTDTQYFGPGTRLTVL.

This rearrangement joins TRBV19 to TRBJ2-1; the match to TRBD1 covers 7 bases. This CDR3 spans 14 amino acids. The ends lost 5 bases at V and 3 bases at J; junction bases unmatched: 4. The germline CDR1 and CDR2 sequences are LNHDA and SQIVND (reference sequence). The CDR3: CASSLGQSYNEQFF. DNA of the CDR3: TGTGCCAGTAGTCTGGGACAGAGCTACAATGAGCAGTTCTTC. Based on the CDR3 plus reference TRBV19 and TRBJ2-1, the full variable domain is DGGITQSPKYLFRKEGQNVTLSCEQNLNHDAMYWYRQDPGQGLRLIYYSQIVNDFQKGDIAEGYSVSREKKESFPLTVTSAQKNPTAFYLCASSLGQSYNEQFFGPGTRLTVL.